One and the same sample provided the 29 T cell receptor beta chains below, sequenced in a study of sequential checkpoint blockade in melanoma. Treatment reported: randomized to nivolumab then ipilimumab (arm A) or the reverse (arm B). Clones were sequenced by immunoSEQ multiplex PCR, and TCRdb holds only the in-frame ones, with some missing. The table lists under 6,000 clones, more than 75% of them singletons. The source was CD8+ T cells sorted from blood (inferred from file names), collected from a patient given nivolumab and ipilimumab in sequence. The receptors derive from a human donor with melanoma.

The gene calls are TRBV5-6 and TRBJ2-5, with D possibly TRBD1 on 5 matching bases. The closer fit of TRBJ2-7 to the DNA end suggests the J call may be wrong. From germline, CDR1 is SGHDT and CDR2 YYEEEE. The CDR3 sequence is 18 residues long. CDR3 in DNA: TGTGCCAGCAGCTTGACAGGATTTAATGCGATCATAACTTACGAGCAGTACTTC. The encoded protein is CASSLTGFNAIITYEQYF.

The chain is built from TRBV4-3 and TRBJ1-6; D unresolved. Trimming stripped 0 bases from V and 7 bases from J, with 13 bases between. The germline gives CDR1 LGHNA, CDR2 YSLEER. This CDR3 region has 16 residues. CDR3 protein: CASSQDFGSLNSPLHF. The DNA of the CDR3 is TGCGCCAGCAGCCAAGATTTTGGGAGTCTAAATTCACCCCTCCACTTT.

The chain combines TRBV19 with TRBJ2-7, with TRBD1 matching 8 bases. J gave up 5 bases and V 7 bases, and 13 bases lay outside the gene matches. This CDR3 is 15 amino acids long. CDR1 and CDR2 from the germline V gene are LNHDA and SQIVND (reference sequence). The CDR3 DNA reads TGTGCCAGTACCCCGACGATGCAGGGGGCCCACGAGCAGTACTTC. Protein: CASTPTMQGAHEQYF.

This clone appeared a single time. The chain couples TRBV4-3 to TRBJ2-1; D gene uncertain. Germline V gene sequence: CDR1 LGHNA, CDR2 YSLEER. CDR3 length equals 14 residues. The V end was cut by 0 bases, the J end by 7 bases, with 10 bases between. CDR3 sequence (DNA): TGCGCCAGCAGCCAAGATGCCGCGAGGAATGAGCAGTTCTTC. This encodes CASSQDAARNEQFF.

This clone appeared a single time. The chain uses TRBV6-1 and TRBJ2-1; 11 bases are a match to TRBD2. The CDR3 is 17 residues long. With 2 bases clipped from V and 5 bases from J, the junction kept 8 bases outside the gene matches. Germline V gene data show CDR1 as MNHNS and CDR2 as SASEGT. As DNA, the CDR3 is TGTGCCAGCAGTGAAAAAGTAGCGGGGGGGCCGAACAATGAGCAGTTCTTC. Protein sequence: CASSEKVAGGPNNEQFF.

The chain carries TRBV6-6 and TRBJ2-3; perhaps TRBD2 as D (6 bases). CDR1 is MNHNY, CDR2 SVGAGI, per germline (reference sequence). The CDR3 runs 14 residues. V lost 8 bases and J 0 bases, leaving 12 bases between the germline ends. The CDR3: CASGIAASTDTQYF. The DNA of the CDR3 is TGTGCCAGCGGGATAGCGGCCAGCACAGATACGCAGTATTTT.

The genes are TRBV6-5 and TRBJ1-6, with D hard to call. Deletions cut 0 bases from V and 6 bases from J, with 3 bases between. Germline CDR1 is MNHEY and CDR2 is SVGAGI. The CDR3 extends over 13 amino acids. CDR3 protein: CASSYSGNSPLHF. CDR3 DNA: TGTGCCAGCAGTTACTCCGGTAATTCACCCCTCCACTTT.

The CDR3: CASSPKLFGQGAHQGYTF. The CDR3 nucleotides read TGTGCCAGCAGCCCGAAACTTTTTGGACAGGGGGCGCATCAAGGCTACACCTTC. This chain links TRBV9 with TRBJ1-2; 11 nucleotides match TRBD1. The length of the CDR3 is 18 residues. Germline trimming cut 4 bases from V and 8 bases from J; bases unmatched to any gene: 19. Germline V gives CDR1 SGDLS, CDR2 YYNGEE.

This chain links TRBV7-8 with TRBJ1-4; 11 positions agree with TRBD1. Germline lookup yields CDR1 SGHVS and CDR2 FQNEAQ. The V and J ends lost 5 bases and 2 bases, in that order; junction bases with no gene match: 10. This CDR3 has 18 residues. The CDR3 loop reads CASSPRTGGGDTNEKLFF. Here the CDR3 DNA reads TGTGCCAGCAGCCCCAGGACAGGGGGCGGGGACACTAATGAAAAACTGTTTTTT.

This clone has just a few counts. This sequence joins TRBV4-3 and TRBJ1-2; 10 bases are a match to TRBD1. The germline V gene encodes CDR1 LGHNA and CDR2 YSLEER. J lost 1 base, V lost 0 bases, and 2 bases had no gene match. The CDR3 contains 16 residues. CDR3: CASSQDGTGVNYGYTF. CDR3 nucleotides: TGCGCCAGCAGCCAAGATGGGACAGGGGTTAACTATGGCTACACCTTC.

The V and J genes are TRBV2 and TRBJ2-7, with TRBD1 identical over 9 bases. CDR3 length: 16 residues. V trimming: 6 bases; J trimming: 4 bases; junction bases outside the gene matches: 13. Per the germline V gene, CDR1 is SNHLY and CDR2 is FYNNEI. CDR3 amino acids: CASSGVQTGGKYEQYF. As DNA, the CDR3 is TGTGCCAGCAGCGGGGTTCAAACAGGGGGCAAGTACGAGCAGTACTTC. Supplemented by reference TRBV2 and TRBJ2-7, the full variable domain reads EPEVTQTPSHQVTQMGQEVILRCVPISNHLYFYWYRQILGQKVEFLVSFYNNEISEKSEIFDDQFSVERPDGSNFTLKIRSTKLEDSAMYFCASSGVQTGGKYEQYFGPGTRLTVT.

This clone has a single count. The V and J genes are TRBV6-5 and TRBJ2-3; TRBD2 agrees at 7 bases. Per germline, CDR1 MNHEY and CDR2 SVGAGI. V trimming: 4 bases; J trimming: 0 bases; junction bases outside the gene matches: 7. The length of the CDR3 is 16 residues. CDR3 nucleotide sequence: TGTGCCAGCAGTTCTCCGAGCGGGGCAAGCACAGATACGCAGTATTTT. Amino acid sequence: CASSSPSGASTDTQYF.

The chain couples TRBV29-1 to TRBJ2-3; no reliable D call. This CDR3 has 15 residues. Trimming cost V 4 bases and J 2 bases, with 16 bases left between them. Germline loops: CDR1 SQVTM, CDR2 ANQGSEA. This CDR3 is CSVASEVSSTDTQYF. The CDR3 nucleotides are TGCAGCGTTGCTAGTGAGGTCTCTTCCACAGATACGCAGTATTTT.

The rearrangement links TRBV2 to TRBJ2-5, with no clear D. CDR3 size: 12 residues. The germline CDR1 and CDR2 sequences are SNHLY and FYNNEI. V was cut by 6 bases and J by 11 bases, with 16 bases left in between. This chain's CDR3 is CASSGLRPPQYF. For the CDR3, the DNA is TGTGCCAGCAGCGGTCTGAGGCCACCACAGTACTTC.

CDR3 sequence reads: CASSLTAGTRGYGYTF. The DNA for the CDR3 is TGTGCCAGCAGTTTAACGGCCGGGACTCGCGGCTATGGCTACACCTTC. The V call is TRBV27, the J call TRBJ1-2; D might be TRBD1 (5 bases). The V end was cut by 2 bases, the J end by 4 bases, with 17 bases between. The CDR3 contains 16 residues. CDR1 is MNHEY, CDR2 SMNVEV, per germline (reference sequence).

This clone showed up just once. This chain uses TRBV5-1 with TRBJ2-1, with D perhaps TRBD2 (5 bases). The V gene's germline CDR1 is SGHRS and CDR2 YFSETQ. Trimming stripped 0 bases from V and 0 bases from J, with 13 bases between. CDR3 length equals 17 residues. In nucleotides, the CDR3 is TGCGCCAGCAGCTTGGTCGGGATAACGCTCTCCTACAATGAGCAGTTCTTC. Translation gives CASSLVGITLSYNEQFF. Based on the CDR3 plus reference TRBV5-1 and TRBJ2-1, the full variable domain is KAGVTQTPRYLIKTRGQQVTLSCSPISGHRSVSWYQQTPGQGLQFLFEYFSETQRNKGNFPGRFSGRQFSNSRSEMNVSTLELGDSALYLCASSLVGITLSYNEQFFGPGTRLTVL.

The count of this clone is one. The CDR3 DNA follows: TGTGCCACCAGCAGAGATTCACTAGTTTATGGCTACACCTTC. Encoded protein: CATSRDSLVYGYTF. The chain employs TRBV15 and TRBJ1-2, with D unresolved. Germline V CDR1 and CDR2: LNHNV, YYDKDF (reference sequence). The V and J ends lost 0 bases and 5 bases respectively, with 10 bases between them. The CDR3 runs 14 residues.

This clone appeared a single time. J is TRBJ2-3 and V is TRBV29-1; the D gene is possibly TRBD2 (6 bases). From germline, CDR1 is SQVTM and CDR2 ANQGSEA. The CDR3 loop spans 16 amino acids. Trimming took 3 bases from V and 2 from J, leaving 18 bases between them. CDR3 region: CSVDRGSSPTTDTQYF. CDR3 coding DNA: TGCAGCGTTGATCGGGGGAGCTCGCCAACCACAGATACGCAGTATTTT.

Here the CDR3 reads CASSYPAGFLNGELFF. DNA for the CDR3: TGTGCCAGCAGTTACCCGGCAGGGTTTTTGAACGGGGAGCTGTTTTTT. V is TRBV6-5 and J is TRBJ2-2; a weak D match, TRBD1 (5 bases). CDR3 length: 16 residues. V gave up 2 bases and J gave up 7 bases, with 17 bases separating them. CDR1 and CDR2 (germline): MNHEY, SVGAGI.

V and J are TRBV13 and TRBJ2-1; tentatively, D is TRBD2 (5 bases). Germline loops: CDR1 PRHDT, CDR2 FYEKMQ (reference sequence). This CDR3 spans 14 amino acids. The V and J ends lost 0 bases and 11 bases respectively, with 14 bases between them. The CDR3: CASSLGLSSGKQFF. In nucleotides, the CDR3 is TGTGCCAGCAGCTTAGGCCTTTCGAGCGGTAAGCAGTTCTTC.

V gene TRBV27 combines with J gene TRBJ1-1, with unresolved D. The V gene's germline CDR1 is MNHEY and CDR2 SMNVEV (reference sequence). Trimming removed 8 bases at V and 4 bases at J, with 11 bases between. The CDR3 sequence is 12 residues long. CDR3 sequence reads: CASLRGGTEAFF. The CDR3, as DNA: TGTGCCAGCCTCCGAGGTGGCACTGAAGCTTTCTTT.

V gene TRBV5-6 combines with J gene TRBJ1-2; 9 bases map to TRBD1. Germline V gene lookup returns CDR1 SGHDT and CDR2 YYEEEE. The length of the CDR3 is 13 residues. V lost 4 bases to trimming and J lost 3 bases; unmatched junction nucleotides: 1. This chain's CDR3 is CASSRQGDYGYTF. The DNA of the CDR3 is TGTGCCAGCAGCCGACAGGGGGACTATGGCTACACCTTC.

V usage is TRBV27 and J usage is TRBJ2-5, with no clear D. Near its end, the DNA agrees better with TRBJ2-7, so the J call may be wrong. The CDR3 runs 14 residues. Germline V CDR1 and CDR2: MNHEY, SMNVEV (reference sequence). The chain's CDR3 is CASSLRLGSYEQYF. The CDR3 DNA sequence: TGTGCCAGCAGTTTACGATTGGGCTCCTACGAGCAGTACTTC.

The rearrangement joins TRBV7-9 to TRBJ2-7; TRBD1 matches 8 bases. Germline loops: CDR1 SEHNR, CDR2 FQNEAQ (reference sequence). This CDR3 has 14 amino acids. Unmatched junction bases numbered 11, after V lost 11 bases and J lost 2 bases. The CDR3 sequence: CAYSLDRVPYEQYF. CDR3 DNA: TGTGCCTACTCCCTGGACAGGGTCCCCTACGAGCAGTACTTC.

V and J are TRBV30 and TRBJ1-1; TRBD1 matches at 7 bases. This CDR3 contains 10 residues. Germline assignment: CDR1 GTSNPN and CDR2 SVGIG (reference sequence). Germline trimming cut 4 bases from V and 8 bases from J; bases unmatched to any gene: 1. CDR3 sequence: CAWTTGEAFF. Here the CDR3 DNA reads TGTGCCTGGACGACAGGGGAAGCTTTCTTT.

V is TRBV7-9 and J is TRBJ1-6; 7 bases align to TRBD1. Germline trimming cut 0 bases from V and 3 bases from J; bases unmatched to any gene: 5. Germline lookup yields CDR1 SEHNR and CDR2 FQNEAQ (reference sequence). The CDR3 is made up of 17 amino acids. The CDR3 DNA sequence: TGTGCCAGCAGCTTAGCCGGGGACAGCGGCTATAATTCACCCCTCCACTTT. Encoded protein: CASSLAGDSGYNSPLHF.

The rearrangement uses TRBV4-3 and TRBJ2-5, with TRBD2 matching 8 bases. CDR1 and CDR2 (germline): LGHNA, YSLEER. V trimming: 0 bases; J trimming: 5 bases; junction bases outside the gene matches: 5. This CDR3 is built from 15 residues. CDR3 in DNA: TGCGCCAGCAGCCAAGATTGGCGGGGGGTGGAGACCCAGTACTTC. This translates into CASSQDWRGVETQYF.

V and J are TRBV5-1 and TRBJ1-1; 8 nucleotides agree with TRBD1. The CDR3 extends over 15 amino acids. CDR1 SGHRS and CDR2 YFSETQ come from the germline V gene. The V gene end was trimmed by 2 bases and the J gene end by 4 bases; junction bases not matched to a gene: 7. The CDR3: CASSFSVTGGTEAFF. The CDR3 bases are TGCGCCAGCAGCTTTTCAGTTACAGGGGGCACTGAAGCTTTCTTT.

This clone came up a few times. The rearrangement links TRBV7-2 to TRBJ2-7, with 8 bases matching TRBD1. The ends lost 5 bases at V and 3 bases at J; junction bases unmatched: 12. From germline, CDR1 is SGHTA and CDR2 FQGNSA. The length of the CDR3 is 16 residues. CDR3 in DNA: TGTGCCAGCAGCCCGAATCTTCCGGGACAGGTCTACGAGCAGTACTTC. Translated, it gives CASSPNLPGQVYEQYF.